Presented here are 11 T cell receptor beta chains from one specimen sequenced in a study of blood T cell repertoires in COVID-19. Clones were sequenced by immunoSEQ multiplex PCR, and TCRdb holds only the in-frame ones, with some missing. This sample has 190,000 or so clones, with 80% to 90% found just once. Sequencing was done on a sample of peripheral blood. Receptors originate from a woman aged 18-29 years who had recovered from COVID-19.

This chain joins TRBV10-2 and TRBJ2-3; weak D call: TRBD1 (6 bases). Trimming shortened V by 5 bases and J by 4 bases, and 13 bases separated the two germline ends. The germline CDR1 and CDR2 sequences are WSHSY and SAAADI. The CDR3 sequence is 14 residues long. The CDR3 spells CASSIFGGSDTQYF. The CDR3 coding sequence is TGCGCCAGCAGTATTTTTGGGGGCTCAGATACGCAGTATTTT.

The chain couples TRBV9 to TRBJ2-2; 8 bases are shared with TRBD1. The CDR3 spans 16 residues. V gave up 0 bases and J gave up 7 bases; unmatched junction bases: 8. The germline CDR1 and CDR2 sequences are SGDLS and YYNGEE. The CDR3 nucleotides read TGTGCCAGCAGCGTAGAGCAGGGGGCGCAAGGCGGGGAGCTGTTTTTT. Its protein is CASSVEQGAQGGELFF.

The rearrangement links TRBV27 to TRBJ2-6, with D possibly matching TRBD2 (5 bases). The ends were cut back, 6 bases at V and 0 bases at J, with 9 bases in the middle. Germline V gene data show CDR1 as MNHEY and CDR2 as SMNVEV (reference sequence). The CDR3 runs 15 residues. The CDR3 reads CASSRAGSGANVLTF. The DNA of the CDR3 is TGTGCCAGCAGCCGCGCGGGCTCTGGGGCCAACGTCCTGACTTTC.

The J gene is TRBJ2-1, the V gene TRBV3-1 (or the pseudogene TRBV3-2); D possibly corresponds to TRBD1 (5 bases). CDR3 length: 13 residues. Trimming stripped 4 bases from V and 5 bases from J, with 9 bases between. Germline values: CDR1 LGHDT, CDR2 YNNKEL (reference sequence). The CDR3 DNA sequence: TGTGCCAGCAGCCCCCGCAGGGACAATGAGCAGTTCTTC. This codes for CASSPRRDNEQFF.

The J gene is TRBJ2-7, the V gene TRBV3-1 (or the pseudogene TRBV3-2); no firm D call. The CDR3 is 12 residues long. Germline values: CDR1 LGHDT, CDR2 YNNKEL (reference sequence). Trimming stripped 0 bases from V and 3 bases from J, with 3 bases between. CDR3 loop: CASSQDNYEQYV. The CDR3 DNA reads TGTGCCAGCAGCCAAGACAACTACGAGCAGTACGTC.

The chain combines TRBV4-3 with TRBJ2-1; D perhaps matches TRBD2 (6 bases). Germline values: CDR1 LGHNA, CDR2 YSLEER. This CDR3 spans 15 amino acids. V lost 1 base and J 4 bases, leaving 11 bases between the germline ends. The CDR3 DNA reads as TGCGCCAGCAGCCAAGGCTCGAGCGGGTACAATGAGCAGTTCTTC. Protein: CASSQGSSGYNEQFF.

The chain links TRBV11-2 to TRBJ1-1; TRBD1 matches at 9 bases. Germline V gene lookup returns CDR1 SGHAT and CDR2 FQNNGV. J was trimmed by 4 bases and V by 0 bases; bases with no gene match: 6. This CDR3 has 16 residues. Here the CDR3 reads CASSLEPGQGFTEAFF. CDR3 in DNA: TGTGCCAGCAGCTTAGAACCGGGACAGGGATTCACTGAAGCTTTCTTT.

This sequence joins TRBV11-2 and TRBJ2-5; D not certain. The CDR3 spans 14 residues. Trimming removed 7 bases at V and 1 base at J, with 13 bases between. From germline, CDR1 is SGHAT and CDR2 FQNNGV. The CDR3 here is CASTPSPLQETQYF. The CDR3 DNA is TGTGCCAGCACCCCTTCCCCCCTCCAAGAGACCCAGTACTTC.

V usage is TRBV5-1 and J usage is TRBJ1-2, with 8 bases aligning to TRBD1. The germline V gene encodes CDR1 SGHRS and CDR2 YFSETQ. Unmatched junction bases numbered 8, after V lost 3 bases and J lost 7 bases. This CDR3 is built from 14 residues. Written as DNA, the CDR3 is TGCGCCAGCAGCTGGACAGGGTTAGGACGTGGCTACACCTTC. Amino acids: CASSWTGLGRGYTF.

The chain is built from TRBV13 and TRBJ2-1; D gene ambiguous. The CDR3 contains 10 residues. Germline lookup yields CDR1 PRHDT and CDR2 FYEKMQ (reference sequence). Trimming removed 6 bases from V and 10 bases from J, with 7 bases in between. The chain's CDR3 is CASSSTEQFF. For the CDR3, the DNA is TGTGCCAGCAGTAGTACGGAGCAGTTCTTC.

This chain joins TRBV5-1 and TRBJ2-5, with 9 bases identical to TRBD2. CDR3 length: 14 residues. V lost 3 bases and J lost 2; bases outside the gene matches: 2. Germline assignment: CDR1 SGHRS and CDR2 YFSETQ. CDR3 sequence reads: CASSYSGGQETQYF. The CDR3 DNA is TGCGCCAGCAGCTATAGCGGGGGACAAGAGACCCAGTACTTC.